The T cell receptor beta chain described here comes from a study of shared clonotypes between healthy human individuals. All donors were healthy HIV-negative adults lacking recent acute infections or vaccinations. Methods used by the authors: There were no quality scores in the junction-only immunoSEQ sequences, so filtering differed. Assay used: immunoSEQ multiplex PCR; TCRdb lists only in-frame clones, some missing. The DNA gave D and trimming, while V, J and clone size come from that table. The sample has roughly 640,000 clones, over 65% seen once. Study outcomes and limitations: The study found about 5% of naive CD4 clonotypes shared across several donors. Across subsets, estimated richness was generally greater for naive than for memory populations.

The V end was cut by 3 bases, the J end by 5 bases, with 13 bases between. Germline V lookup: CDR1 SNHLY, CDR2 FYNNEI. The CDR3 length is 14 residues. Turning to this clone: Its antigen remains unknown.

The sequenced sample consisted of memory CD4+ T cells sorted from blood. Regarding subset: CD45RA-negative fraction. This TCR derives from a woman between 25 and 40 years old in good health. This chain connects TRBV2 to TRBJ1-1; perhaps TRBD1 as D (5 bases). The CDR3 protein is CASSDRGGRTEAFF. CDR3 in DNA: TGTGCCAGCAGTGATCGCGGGGGAAGGACTGAAGCTTTCTTT. The full variable domain, its missing parts supplied by reference TRBV2 and TRBJ1-1, is EPEVTQTPSHQVTQMGQEVILRCVPISNHLYFYWYRQILGQKVEFLVSFYNNEISEKSEIFDDQFSVERPDGSNFTLKIRSTKLEDSAMYFCASSDRGGRTEAFFGQGTRLTVV.